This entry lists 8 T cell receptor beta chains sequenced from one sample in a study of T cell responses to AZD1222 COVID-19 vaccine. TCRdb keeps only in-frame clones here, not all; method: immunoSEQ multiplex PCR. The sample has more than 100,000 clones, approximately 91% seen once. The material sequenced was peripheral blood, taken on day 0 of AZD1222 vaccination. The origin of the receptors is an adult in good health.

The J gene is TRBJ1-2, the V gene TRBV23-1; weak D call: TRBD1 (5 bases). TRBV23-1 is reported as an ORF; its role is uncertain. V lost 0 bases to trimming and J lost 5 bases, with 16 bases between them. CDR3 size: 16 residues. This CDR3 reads CASSQSRAGRSYGYTF. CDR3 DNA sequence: TGCGCCAGCAGTCAATCGAGGGCAGGGAGGAGTTATGGCTACACCTTC.

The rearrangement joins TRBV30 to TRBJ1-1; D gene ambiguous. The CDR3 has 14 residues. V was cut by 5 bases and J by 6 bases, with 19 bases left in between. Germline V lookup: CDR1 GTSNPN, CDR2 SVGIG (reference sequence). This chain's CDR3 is CAWVADVPMAEAFF. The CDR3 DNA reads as TGTGCCTGGGTGGCCGACGTGCCGATGGCTGAAGCTTTCTTT.

CDR3 in DNA: TGTGCCAGCAGTCCACGGACTAGCAGTGATGAGCAGTTCTTC. Amino acids: CASSPRTSSDEQFF. The V call is TRBV6-4, the J call TRBJ2-1; TRBD2 matches at 8 bases. This CDR3 region has 14 residues. Germline V lookup: CDR1 MRHNA, CDR2 SNTAGT. Trimming cost V 5 bases and J 8 bases; bases outside gene matches: 8.

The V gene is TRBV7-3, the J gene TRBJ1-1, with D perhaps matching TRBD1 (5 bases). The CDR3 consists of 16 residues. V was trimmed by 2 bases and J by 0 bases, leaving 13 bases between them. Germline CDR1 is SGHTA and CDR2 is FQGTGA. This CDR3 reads CASSLVGEGVNTEAFF. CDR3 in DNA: TGTGCCAGCAGCTTAGTAGGGGAAGGGGTGAACACTGAAGCTTTCTTT.

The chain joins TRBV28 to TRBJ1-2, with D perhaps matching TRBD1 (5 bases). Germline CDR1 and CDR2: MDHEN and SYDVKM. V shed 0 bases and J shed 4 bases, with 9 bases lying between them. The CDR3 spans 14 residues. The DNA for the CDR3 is TGTGCCAGCAGTTTATGGAGTGGGACCTATGGCTACACCTTC. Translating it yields CASSLWSGTYGYTF.

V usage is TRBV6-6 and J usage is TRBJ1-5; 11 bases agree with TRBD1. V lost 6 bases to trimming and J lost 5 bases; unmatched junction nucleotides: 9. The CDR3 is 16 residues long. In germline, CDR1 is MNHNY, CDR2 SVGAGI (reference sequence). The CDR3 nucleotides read TGTGCCAGCAGAAGAAGGACAGGGGGCGCCGATCAGCCCCAGCATTTT. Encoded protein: CASRRRTGGADQPQHF.

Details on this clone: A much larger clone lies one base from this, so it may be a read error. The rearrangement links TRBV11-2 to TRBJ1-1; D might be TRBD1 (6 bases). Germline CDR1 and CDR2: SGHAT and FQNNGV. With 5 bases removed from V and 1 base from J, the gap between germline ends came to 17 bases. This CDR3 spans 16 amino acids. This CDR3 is CASSTSRGEWNTEAFF. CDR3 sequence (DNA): TGTGCCAGCAGCACCTCGAGGGGGGAGTGGAACACTGAAGCTTTCTTT.

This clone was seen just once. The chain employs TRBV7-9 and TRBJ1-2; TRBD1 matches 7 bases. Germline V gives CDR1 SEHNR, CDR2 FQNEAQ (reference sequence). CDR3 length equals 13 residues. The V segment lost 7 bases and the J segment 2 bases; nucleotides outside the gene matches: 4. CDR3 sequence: CASTMTGNYGYTF. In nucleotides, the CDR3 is TGTGCCAGCACCATGACAGGGAACTATGGCTACACCTTC.